This T cell receptor beta chain derives from a study of vaccination effects on CD4 cells after COVID-19. Points on this clone: Its antigen is currently unknown.

Some clones are missing from TCRdb's copy, which holds only in-frame ones; the method was immunoSEQ multiplex PCR. The repertoire includes approximately 25,000 clones, almost 80% of them detected once, and around 6.5% sits in the top ten. Antigen-specific CD4+ T cells were expanded with viral peptide pools in the ViraFEST assay before sequencing. After roughly eleven days in culture, the CD4+ T cells were isolated. Either the BNT162b2 or mRNA-1273 vaccine was given to participants in two doses. Among the vaccine recipients, none had a prior SARS-CoV-2 infection, and nucleocapsid antibodies were negative. V was trimmed by 6 bases and J by 5 bases, leaving 16 bases between them. Germline V gene data show CDR1 as PRHDT and CDR2 as FYEKMQ (reference sequence). This CDR3 has 14 residues.

The sequencing here drew on CD4+ T cells from PBMCs cultured with SARS-CoV-2 spike peptides, taken after COVID-19 vaccination. The clonotype was recovered from a human donor who received a COVID-19 vaccine. Some clones in this sample may be carry-over from other donors' samples. The J gene is TRBJ2-5, the V gene TRBV13; no firm D call. Written as DNA, the CDR3 is TGTGCCAGCAGTCCCCCGGGTGGGGTTGAGACCCAGTACTTC. Its translation is CASSPPGGVETQYF. Combining the CDR3 with reference TRBV13 and TRBJ2-5 gives the whole variable domain AAGVIQSPRHLIKEKRETATLKCYPIPRHDTVYWYQQGPGQDPQFLISFYEKMQSDKGSIPDRFSAQQFSDYHSELNMSSLELGDSALYFCASSPPGGVETQYFGPGTRLLVL.